The 5 T cell receptor beta chains given below trace back to one sample, sequenced in a study of blood T cell repertoires in COVID-19. Generated by immunoSEQ multiplex PCR, the TCRdb table keeps only in-frame clones and is missing some. The sample holds around 130,000 clones, 70% to 85% seen once. The material sequenced was peripheral blood. The origin of the receptors is a woman between 65 and 79 years old with acute or convalescent COVID-19.

The gene calls are TRBV24-1 and TRBJ2-1; TRBD2 agrees at 13 bases. The junction had 16 bases not matched to a gene; V was cut back by 3 bases and J by 9 bases. The germline V gene has CDR1 KGHDR and CDR2 SFDVKD. The CDR3 loop spans 19 amino acids. CDR3 sequence reads: CATSDAGLAGPFSRGEQFF. CDR3 bases: TGTGCCACCAGTGATGCGGGACTAGCGGGACCCTTCAGTAGGGGTGAGCAGTTCTTC.

The chain carries TRBV5-1 and TRBJ1-1, with D unclear. The CDR3 extends over 14 amino acids. The V gene's germline CDR1 is SGHRS and CDR2 YFSETQ. V was cut by 0 bases and J by 0 bases, with 6 bases left in between. The CDR3 nucleotides are TGCGCCAGCAGCTTGGGTTCAGTGAACACTGAAGCTTTCTTT. The encoded protein is CASSLGSVNTEAFF.

There are a few counts of this clone. The gene calls are TRBV5-8 and TRBJ1-2; D is undetermined. V gave up 5 bases and J gave up 8 bases, with 16 bases separating them. The germline CDR1 and CDR2 sequences are SGHTS and YDEGEE. The length of the CDR3 is 13 residues. CDR3 nucleotides: TGTGCCAGCAGATTCATCACAGATCCGGGCTACACCTTC. It translates to CASRFITDPGYTF.

This clone was seen only once. This sequence joins TRBV7-8 and TRBJ2-3; no firm D call. Trimming left V 0 bases short and J 5 bases short, with 6 bases between. Germline V CDR1 and CDR2: SGHVS, FQNEAQ. The CDR3 covers 13 residues. The CDR3 loop reads CASSLARKDTQYF. The CDR3 nucleotides read TGTGCCAGCAGCTTAGCGAGGAAAGATACGCAGTATTTT.

The chain carries TRBV30 and TRBJ2-5; TRBD2 matches 10 bases. This CDR3 comprises 14 residues. Germline V gene sequence: CDR1 GTSNPN, CDR2 SVGIG (reference sequence). J was trimmed by 6 bases and V by 0 bases; bases with no gene match: 4. DNA for the CDR3: TGTGCCTGGAGTGTAACTAGCGGGGTAAAGACCCAGTACTTC. As protein: CAWSVTSGVKTQYF.